These 3 T cell receptor beta chains came from one sample sequenced in a study of early T cells in non-severe SARS-CoV-2 infection. From the 5' RACE reads, TCRdb called clonotypes with MiXCR, one entry per CDR3 protein. This table holds more than 65,000 distinct CDR3 sequences, around 4.2% found once. The sequencing used whole blood, collected at baseline. The receptors derive from an adult who was a healthcare worker with PCR-confirmed SARS-CoV-2 infection or an uninfected control (not recorded which). The donor label of this sample is uncertain.

This clonotype came up many times. The chain carries TRBV9 and TRBJ2-3, with D unresolved. Germline-derived CDR1 and CDR2 are SGDLS and YYNGEE. The CDR3 extends over 17 amino acids. V lost 0 bases and J lost 3, with 17 bases in between. The chain's CDR3 is CASSVGPTKGRTDTQYF. The DNA for the CDR3 is TGTGCCAGCAGCGTAGGTCCCACGAAGGGTCGGACAGATACGCAGTATTTT. The full variable domain, rest sourced from reference TRBV9 and TRBJ2-3, is DSGVTQTPKHLITATGQRVTLRCSPRSGDLSVYWYQQSLDQGLQFLIQYYNGEERAKGNILERFSAQQFPDLHSELNLSSLELGDSALYFCASSVGPTKGRTDTQYFGPGTRLTVL.

This clonotype showed up just a few times. This sequence joins TRBV6-6 and TRBJ1-5, with D possibly being TRBD1 (6 bases). Trimming took off 6 bases at V and 7 bases at J, with 13 bases between the two ends. This CDR3 spans 13 amino acids. Germline CDR1 MNHNY, CDR2 SVGAGI (reference sequence). This CDR3 is CASRNPGGQPQHF. CDR3 sequence (DNA): TGTGCCAGCAGGAACCCGGGGGGCCAGCCCCAGCATTTT.

This clonotype was observed a few times. The chain couples TRBV6-6 to TRBJ2-2, with no clear D. This CDR3 has 15 amino acids. The V and J ends lost 2 bases and 0 bases respectively, with 7 bases between them. Germline assignment: CDR1 MNHNY and CDR2 SVGAGI (reference sequence). CDR3 loop: CASSYDHPNTGELFF. CDR3 coding DNA: TGTGCCAGCAGTTACGACCACCCGAACACCGGGGAGCTGTTTTTT.